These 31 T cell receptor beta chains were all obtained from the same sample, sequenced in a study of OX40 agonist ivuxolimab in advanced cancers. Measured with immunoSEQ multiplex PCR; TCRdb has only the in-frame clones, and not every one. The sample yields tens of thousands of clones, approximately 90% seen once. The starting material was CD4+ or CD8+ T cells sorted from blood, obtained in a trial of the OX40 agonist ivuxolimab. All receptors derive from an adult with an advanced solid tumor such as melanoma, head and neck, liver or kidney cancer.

The CDR3 DNA sequence: TGCAGCGTTGCGCTAGGCGGGGGGAGAGAGACCCAGTACTTC. Its translation: CSVALGGGRETQYF. This chain connects TRBV29-1 to TRBJ2-5; 8 bases align to TRBD2. The CDR3 extends over 14 amino acids. The germline gives CDR1 SQVTM, CDR2 ANQGSEA. J gave up 4 bases and V 4 bases, and 8 bases lay outside the gene matches.

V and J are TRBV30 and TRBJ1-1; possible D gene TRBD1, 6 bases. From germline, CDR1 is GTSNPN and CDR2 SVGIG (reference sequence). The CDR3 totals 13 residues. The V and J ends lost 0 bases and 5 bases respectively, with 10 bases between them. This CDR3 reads CAWSVRGGTEAFF. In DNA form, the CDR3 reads TGTGCCTGGAGTGTAAGGGGGGGAACTGAAGCTTTCTTT.

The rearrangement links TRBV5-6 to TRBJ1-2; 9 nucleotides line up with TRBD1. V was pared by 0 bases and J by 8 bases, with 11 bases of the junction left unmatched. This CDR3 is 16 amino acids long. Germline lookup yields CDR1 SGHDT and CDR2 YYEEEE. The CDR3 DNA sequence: TGTGCCAGCAGCTTGGTGGGACAGGGATTATGGAGCGGCTACACCTTC. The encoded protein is CASSLVGQGLWSGYTF.

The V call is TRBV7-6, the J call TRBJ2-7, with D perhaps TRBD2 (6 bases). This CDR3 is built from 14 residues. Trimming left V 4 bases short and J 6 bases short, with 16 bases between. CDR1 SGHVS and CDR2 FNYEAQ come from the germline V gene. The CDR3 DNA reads TGTGCCAGCAGCTCCGTGGTCGGAGGGCTCGAGCAGTACTTC. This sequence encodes CASSSVVGGLEQYF.

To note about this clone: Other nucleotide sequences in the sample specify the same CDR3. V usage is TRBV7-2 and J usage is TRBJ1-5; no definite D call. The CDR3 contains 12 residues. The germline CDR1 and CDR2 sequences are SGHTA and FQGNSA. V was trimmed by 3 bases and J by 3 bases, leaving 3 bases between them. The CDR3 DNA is TGTGCCAGCAGCTTTAACAATCAGCCCCAGCATTTT. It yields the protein CASSFNNQPQHF.

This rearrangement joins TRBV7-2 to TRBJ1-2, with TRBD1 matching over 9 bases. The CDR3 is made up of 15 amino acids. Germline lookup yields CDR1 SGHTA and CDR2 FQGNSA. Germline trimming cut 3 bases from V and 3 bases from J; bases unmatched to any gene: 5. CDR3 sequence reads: CASSFRTGDDYGYTF. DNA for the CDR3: TGTGCCAGCAGCTTCCGGACAGGGGATGACTATGGCTACACCTTC.

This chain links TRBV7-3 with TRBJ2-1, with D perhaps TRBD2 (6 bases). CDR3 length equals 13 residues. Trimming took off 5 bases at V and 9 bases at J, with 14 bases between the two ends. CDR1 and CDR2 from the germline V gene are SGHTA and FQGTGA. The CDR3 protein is CASSQSRDSEQFF. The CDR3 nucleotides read TGTGCCAGCAGCCAAAGCCGGGACTCTGAGCAGTTCTTC.

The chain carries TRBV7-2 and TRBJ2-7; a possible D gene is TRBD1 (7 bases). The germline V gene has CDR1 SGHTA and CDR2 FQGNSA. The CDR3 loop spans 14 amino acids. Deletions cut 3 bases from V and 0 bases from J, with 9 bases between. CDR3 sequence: CASSFQGGSYEQYF. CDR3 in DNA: TGTGCCAGCAGCTTCCAGGGGGGCTCCTACGAGCAGTACTTC.

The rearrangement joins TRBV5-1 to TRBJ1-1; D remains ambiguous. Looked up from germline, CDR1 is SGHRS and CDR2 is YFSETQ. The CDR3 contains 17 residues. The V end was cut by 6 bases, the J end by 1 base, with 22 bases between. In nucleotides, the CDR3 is TGCGCCAGCACTCGAAACCAAGGGATGGGGAAGAACACTGAAGCTTTCTTT. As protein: CASTRNQGMGKNTEAFF.

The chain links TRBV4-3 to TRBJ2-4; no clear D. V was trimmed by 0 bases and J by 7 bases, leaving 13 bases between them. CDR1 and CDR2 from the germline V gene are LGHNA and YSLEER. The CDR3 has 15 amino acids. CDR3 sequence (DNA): TGCGCCAGCAGCCAAGATAGTGGACCAGGCAACATTCAGTACTTC. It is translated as CASSQDSGPGNIQYF.

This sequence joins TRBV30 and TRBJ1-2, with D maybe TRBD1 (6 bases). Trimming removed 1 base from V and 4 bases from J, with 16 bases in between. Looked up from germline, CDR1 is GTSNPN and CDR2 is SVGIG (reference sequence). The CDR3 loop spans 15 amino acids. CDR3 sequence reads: CAWSAHPTGSYGYTF. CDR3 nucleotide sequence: TGTGCCTGGAGTGCCCATCCCACAGGGAGCTATGGCTACACCTTC.

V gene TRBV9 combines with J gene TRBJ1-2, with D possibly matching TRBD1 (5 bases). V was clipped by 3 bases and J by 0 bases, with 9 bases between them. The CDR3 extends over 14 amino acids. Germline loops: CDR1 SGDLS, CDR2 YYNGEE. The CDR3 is CASSAQVSNYGYTF. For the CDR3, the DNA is TGTGCCAGCAGCGCACAGGTGTCTAACTATGGCTACACCTTC.

DNA for the CDR3: TGTGCCAGTAGTCTGTTGCAGAACGATGGAAACACCATATATTTT. It translates to CASSLLQNDGNTIYF. The chain employs TRBV19 and TRBJ1-3; D unresolved. CDR3 length: 15 amino acids. Germline CDR1 is LNHDA and CDR2 is SQIVND (reference sequence). V was pared by 5 bases and J by 3 bases, with 14 bases between.

In DNA form, the CDR3 reads TGTGCCAGCAGTTTAGGAAGCGGCGGTCAGCCCCAGCATTTT. Translated, it gives CASSLGSGGQPQHF. V and J are TRBV25-1 and TRBJ1-5; unclear D gene. Trimming took 5 bases from V and 6 from J, leaving 14 bases between them. The CDR3 covers 14 residues. The germline CDR1 and CDR2 sequences are MGHDK and SYGVNS.

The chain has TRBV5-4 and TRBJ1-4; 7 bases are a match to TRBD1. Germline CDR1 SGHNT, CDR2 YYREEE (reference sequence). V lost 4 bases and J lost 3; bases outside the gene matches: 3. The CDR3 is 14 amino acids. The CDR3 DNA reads TGTGCCAGCAGCCGGACAGGCCCTAATGAAAAACTGTTTTTT. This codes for CASSRTGPNEKLFF.

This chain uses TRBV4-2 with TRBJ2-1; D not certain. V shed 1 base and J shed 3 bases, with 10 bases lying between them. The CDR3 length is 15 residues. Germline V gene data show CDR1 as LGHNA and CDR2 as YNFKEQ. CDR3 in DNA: TGTGCCAGCAGCCAAGGAATTAGGGTCTACAATGAGCAGTTCTTC. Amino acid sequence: CASSQGIRVYNEQFF.

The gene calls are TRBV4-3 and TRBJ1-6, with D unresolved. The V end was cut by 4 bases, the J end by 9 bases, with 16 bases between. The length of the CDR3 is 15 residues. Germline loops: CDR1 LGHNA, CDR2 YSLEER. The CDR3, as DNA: TGCGCCAGCAGCCGCGGGTCATCCGTTGGTTCACCCCTCCACTTT. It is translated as CASSRGSSVGSPLHF.

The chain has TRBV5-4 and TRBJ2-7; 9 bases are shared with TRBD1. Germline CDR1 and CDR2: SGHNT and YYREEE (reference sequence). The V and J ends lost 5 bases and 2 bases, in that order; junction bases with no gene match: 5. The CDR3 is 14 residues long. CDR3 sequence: CASRTGTGPYEQYF. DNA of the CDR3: TGTGCCAGCAGAACCGGGACAGGGCCCTACGAGCAGTACTTC.

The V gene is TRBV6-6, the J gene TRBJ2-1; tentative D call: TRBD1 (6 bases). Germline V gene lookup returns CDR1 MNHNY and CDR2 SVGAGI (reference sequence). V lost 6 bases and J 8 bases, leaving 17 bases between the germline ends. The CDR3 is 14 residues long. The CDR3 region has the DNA TGTGCCAGCAGAGACATACAGGGTATCGATGAGCAGTTCTTC. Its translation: CASRDIQGIDEQFF.

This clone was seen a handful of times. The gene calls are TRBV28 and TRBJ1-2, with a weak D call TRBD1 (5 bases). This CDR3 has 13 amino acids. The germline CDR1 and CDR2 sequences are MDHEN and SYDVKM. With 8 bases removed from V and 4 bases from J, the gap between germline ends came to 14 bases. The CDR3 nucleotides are TGTGCCAGCGAAGATGGGGGGGTCTATGGCTACACCTTC. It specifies CASEDGGVYGYTF.

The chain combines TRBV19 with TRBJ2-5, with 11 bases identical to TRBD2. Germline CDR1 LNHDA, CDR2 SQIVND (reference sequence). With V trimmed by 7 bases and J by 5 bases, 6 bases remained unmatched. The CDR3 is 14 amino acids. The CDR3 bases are TGTGCCAGTAACCCCACTAGCGGGAGTGAGACCCAGTACTTC. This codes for CASNPTSGSETQYF. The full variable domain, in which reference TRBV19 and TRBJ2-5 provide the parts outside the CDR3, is DGGITQSPKYLFRKEGQNVTLSCEQNLNHDAMYWYRQDPGQGLRLIYYSQIVNDFQKGDIAEGYSVSREKKESFPLTVTSAQKNPTAFYLCASNPTSGSETQYFGPGTRLLVL.

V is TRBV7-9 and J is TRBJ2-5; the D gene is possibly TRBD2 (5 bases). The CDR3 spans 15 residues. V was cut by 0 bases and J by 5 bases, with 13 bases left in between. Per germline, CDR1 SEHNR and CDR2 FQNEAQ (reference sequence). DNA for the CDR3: TGTGCCAGCAGCTTAGCCGGCAGGACGGGGGAGACCCAGTACTTC. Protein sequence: CASSLAGRTGETQYF.

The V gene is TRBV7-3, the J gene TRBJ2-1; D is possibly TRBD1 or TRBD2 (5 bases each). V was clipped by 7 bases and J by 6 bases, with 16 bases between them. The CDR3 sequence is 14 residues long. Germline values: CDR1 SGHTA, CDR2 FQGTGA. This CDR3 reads CASTPGTGGNEQFF. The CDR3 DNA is TGTGCCAGCACCCCCGGGACCGGAGGCAATGAGCAGTTCTTC.

The CDR3, as DNA: TGTGCCAGCTCTACCCAGGGTTCTGCCGAGCAGTACTTC. Encoded protein: CASSTQGSAEQYF. This chain connects TRBV18 to TRBJ2-7; TRBD1 is a possible D gene (5 bases). The germline V and J ends were trimmed by 6 bases and 6 bases, with 15 bases remaining between them. The V gene's germline CDR1 is KGHSH and CDR2 LQKENI. The CDR3 is made up of 13 amino acids.

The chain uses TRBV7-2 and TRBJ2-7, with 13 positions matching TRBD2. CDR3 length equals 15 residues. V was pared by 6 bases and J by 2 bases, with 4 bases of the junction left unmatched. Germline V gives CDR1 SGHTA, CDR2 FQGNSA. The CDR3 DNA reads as TGTGCCAGCAGACTAGCGGGAGGGCCGGCCTACGAGCAGTACTTC. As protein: CASRLAGGPAYEQYF.

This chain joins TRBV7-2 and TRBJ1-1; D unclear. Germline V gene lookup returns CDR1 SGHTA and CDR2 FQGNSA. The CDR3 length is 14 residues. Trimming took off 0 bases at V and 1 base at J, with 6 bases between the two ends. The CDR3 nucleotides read TGTGCCAGCAGCTTAGCGCTTGGGAACACTGAAGCTTTCTTT. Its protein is CASSLALGNTEAFF.

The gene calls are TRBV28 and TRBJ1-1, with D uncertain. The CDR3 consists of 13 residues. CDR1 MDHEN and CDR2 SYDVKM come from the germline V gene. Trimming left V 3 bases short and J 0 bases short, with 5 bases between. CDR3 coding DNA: TGTGCCAGCAGTTTTCCCCTGAACACTGAAGCTTTCTTT. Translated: CASSFPLNTEAFF.

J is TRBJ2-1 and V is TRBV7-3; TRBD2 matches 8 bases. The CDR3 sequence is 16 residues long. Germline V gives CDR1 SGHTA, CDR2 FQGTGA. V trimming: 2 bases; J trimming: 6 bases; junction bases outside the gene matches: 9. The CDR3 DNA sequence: TGTGCCAGCAGCTTAGGAGGTCTAGCGGGTTCCAATGAGCAGTTCTTC. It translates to CASSLGGLAGSNEQFF.

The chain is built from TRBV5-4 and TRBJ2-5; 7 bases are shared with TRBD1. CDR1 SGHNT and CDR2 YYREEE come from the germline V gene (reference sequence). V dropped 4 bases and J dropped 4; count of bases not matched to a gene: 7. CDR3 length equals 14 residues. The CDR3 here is CASSPQGRGETQYF. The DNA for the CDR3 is TGTGCCAGCAGCCCACAGGGGAGAGGAGAGACCCAGTACTTC.

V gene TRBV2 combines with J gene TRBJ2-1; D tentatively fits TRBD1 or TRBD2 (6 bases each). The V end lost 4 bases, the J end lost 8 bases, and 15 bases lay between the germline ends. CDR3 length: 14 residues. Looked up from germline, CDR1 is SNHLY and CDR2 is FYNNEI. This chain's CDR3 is CASSAEWGADEQFF. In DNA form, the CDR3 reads TGTGCCAGCAGTGCCGAGTGGGGGGCTGATGAGCAGTTCTTC.

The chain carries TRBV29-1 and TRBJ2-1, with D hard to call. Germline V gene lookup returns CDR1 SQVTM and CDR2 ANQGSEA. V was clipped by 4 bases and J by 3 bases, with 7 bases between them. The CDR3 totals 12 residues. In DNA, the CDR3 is TGCAGCGTTGGCTCGGGCTACAATGAGCAGTTCTTC. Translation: CSVGSGYNEQFF.